A selection of T cell receptor beta chains follows, all from one sample in a study of blood T cell repertoires in COVID-19. Method: immunoSEQ multiplex PCR; TCRdb's copy keeps in-frame clones and lacks some. There are approximately 230,000 clones in the sample; 70% to 90% occur only once, and 2.2% lies in the top ten. The sequenced sample consisted of peripheral blood. The receptor set was obtained from a man under 40 who had recovered from COVID-19. CDR3s include the opening cysteine and the closing phenylalanine or tryptophan. A D gene is named only where the DNA matches it firmly. Part of the rows lack a size; the others show once, few, many or a class for expanded clones.

d_gene,v_gene,j_gene,abundance,CDR3nt,CDR3aa
TRBD1,TRBV4-3,TRBJ1-2,-,TGCGCCAGCAGCCCAGACAGGGGTAAGAACATCTATGGCTACACCTTC,CASSPDRGKNIYGYTF
-,TRBV6-2/TRBV6-3,TRBJ2-3,-,TGTGCCAGCAGCCCTCAGGGTACAGATACGCAGTATTTT,CASSPQGTDTQYF
TRBD2,TRBV7-2,TRBJ2-1,-,TGTGCCAGCAGTCGGTCCACTAGCGGGGGGTTCGATGAGCAGTTCTTC,CASSRSTSGGFDEQFF
TRBD1,TRBV5-1,TRBJ2-6,-,TGCGCCAGCAGCTTGCCTGGGACAGGTCTTCCTGGGGCCAACGTCCTGACTTTC,CASSLPGTGLPGANVLTF
TRBD1,TRBV4-1,TRBJ2-7,-,TGCGCCAGCAGCCAACCGGGACAGGATGTAAGGCAGTACTTC,CASSQPGQDVRQYF
-,TRBV6-2/TRBV6-3,TRBJ2-7,-,TGTGCCAGCAGTTACCCGCAGAATTACTACGAGCAGTACTTC,CASSYPQNYYEQYF
-,TRBV18,TRBJ2-7,-,TGTGCCAGCTCCGGGTATGGGTACCCCTACGAGCAGTACTTC,CASSGYGYPYEQYF
TRBD2,TRBV4-1,TRBJ2-7,-,TGCGCCAGCAGCCAGTCAGCCGCGGGAGAGTACGAGCAGTACTTC,CASSQSAAGEYEQYF
TRBD1,TRBV3-1/TRBV3-2,TRBJ1-2,-,TGTGCCAGCAGCCAGAGTCCTTGGACAGGGTATGGCTACACCTTC,CASSQSPWTGYGYTF
-,TRBV28,TRBJ1-6,-,TGTGCCAGCAGTTTATCAACAGGGACTAATTCACCCCTCCACTTT,CASSLSTGTNSPLHF
-,TRBV4-3,TRBJ1-3,-,TGCGCCAGCAGCCAAGATACAGGGAACTCTGGAAACACCATATATTTT,CASSQDTGNSGNTIYF
-,TRBV4-1,TRBJ1-2,-,TGCGCCAGCAGCCAATTAGCAGGGGCAGATGGCTACACCTTC,CASSQLAGADGYTF
-,TRBV5-1,TRBJ1-4,few,TGCGCCAGCAGCTGGGGGGTTTCGGGACCGCATAATGAAAAACTGTTTTTT,CASSWGVSGPHNEKLFF
TRBD1,TRBV24-1,TRBJ2-7,-,TGTGCCACCAGTGATCAGGGGACAGGGGAAAACGAGCAGTACTTC,CATSDQGTGENEQYF
TRBD1,TRBV19,TRBJ2-2,-,TGTGCCAGTACCAGCCCGCGGACAGGGTATACCGGGGAGCTGTTTTTT,CASTSPRTGYTGELFF
TRBD1,TRBV5-6,TRBJ1-5,-,TGTGCCAGCAGCTTGTTTTCGGCAGGGGGGAGTTGGAATCAGCCCCAGCATTTT,CASSLFSAGGSWNQPQHF
TRBD1,TRBV7-2,TRBJ1-2,-,TGTGATCCAGGGGGTCTGTTTGGCTACACCTTC,CDPGGLFGYTF
-,TRBV6-1,TRBJ1-3,-,TGTGCCAGCAGTGGCTATAGATTTGCTGGCTCTGGAAACACCATATATTTT,CASSGYRFAGSGNTIYF
TRBD1,TRBV9,TRBJ2-2,-,TGTGCCAGCAGCAGCGGACAGGGGGCCAACACCGGGGAGCTGTTTTTT,CASSSGQGANTGELFF
-,TRBV9,TRBJ1-2,once,TGTGCCAGCAGCCCCCGCGGTCCTTATCCAGGGGACTATGGCTACACCTTC,CASSPRGPYPGDYGYTF
TRBD2,TRBV5-1,TRBJ2-1,-,TGCGCCAGCAGCCTCGGGGGGACCTCCTACAATGAGCAGTTCTTC,CASSLGGTSYNEQFF
TRBD2,TRBV19,TRBJ2-3,-,TGTGCCAGCCGTTGGGGTCAGCGGGGGGTCACAGATACGCAGTATTTT,CASRWGQRGVTDTQYF
TRBD1,TRBV19,TRBJ2-5,-,TGTGCCAGTAGTATTACAGGGGTAGAGACCCAGTACTTC,CASSITGVETQYF
-,TRBV5-1,TRBJ1-2,-,TGCGCCAGCAGCTTGAGCCCGCGACCGGACTTGGGCTACACCTTC,CASSLSPRPDLGYTF
-,TRBV4-3,TRBJ2-2,-,TGCGCCAGCAGCCAAGGCCCGTTCGGCGGGGAGCTGTTTTTT,CASSQGPFGGELFF
-,TRBV9,TRBJ1-2,-,TGTGCCAGCAGCGAACGACAGTTAAACTATGGCTACACCTTC,CASSERQLNYGYTF
-,TRBV11-2,TRBJ2-7,-,TGTGCCAGCAGCCTTCCTTATAACGAGCAGTACTTC,CASSLPYNEQYF
-,TRBV10-2,TRBJ1-5,-,TGCGCCAGCAGTGGGCAGGGTCGCGATCAGCCCCAGCATTTT,CASSGQGRDQPQHF
-,TRBV15,TRBJ1-5,-,TGTGCCACCAGCTCCCGCCGGGGGGCAGGGGTCAATCAGCCCCAGCATTTT,CATSSRRGAGVNQPQHF
TRBD1,TRBV2,TRBJ1-2,-,TGTGCCAGCAGTGAAGTTGGGACAGCTGACTACACCTTC,CASSEVGTADYTF
-,TRBV3-1/TRBV3-2,TRBJ1-2,once,TGTGCCAGCAGCCCCCTCGGACAGACTAACTATGGCTACACCTTC,CASSPLGQTNYGYTF